Described below is a single TCR beta chain sequence and its context. In the original workflow: Estimation of nucleated cell counts relied on the amplification of reference gene primers. Here immunoSEQ multiplex PCR was the method, and the copy in TCRdb shows in-frame clones only, minus some. That table gives V, J and clone size, and the DNA gave D and trimming. The data show some 150,000 clones, roughly 82% seen once. Germline loops: CDR1 MNHEY, CDR2 SVGEGT. The CDR3 runs to 17 residues. The V and J ends lost 6 bases and 6 bases, in that order; junction bases with no gene match: 12. These data are taken from a study of blood T cell repertoires in COVID-19. Background on the study: T cells, B-cell-depleted T cells, or PBMCs provided the cDNA or gDNA that served as material.

The TCR was taken from a woman in her forties or fifties in a cohort sampled during active or convalescent COVID-19. The source material was peripheral blood. The chain combines TRBV6-2 or TRBV6-3 with TRBJ2-1; 12 nucleotides agree with TRBD2. The CDR3 bases are TGTGCCAGCAGCCCTCGGGCTAGCGGGGGGGCCTTCAATGAGCAGTTCTTC. This encodes CASSPRASGGAFNEQFF.